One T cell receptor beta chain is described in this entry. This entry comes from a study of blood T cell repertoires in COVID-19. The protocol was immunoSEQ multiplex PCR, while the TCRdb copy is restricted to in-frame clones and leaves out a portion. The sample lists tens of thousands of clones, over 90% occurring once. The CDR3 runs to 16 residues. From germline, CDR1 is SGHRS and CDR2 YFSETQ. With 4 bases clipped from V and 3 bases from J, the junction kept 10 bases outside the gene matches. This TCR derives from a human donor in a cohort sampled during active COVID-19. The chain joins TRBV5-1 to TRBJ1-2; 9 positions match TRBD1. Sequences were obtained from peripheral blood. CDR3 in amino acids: CASSRGQGELHYGYTF. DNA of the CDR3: TGCGCCAGCAGCAGGGGACAGGGAGAGTTGCACTATGGCTACACCTTC.